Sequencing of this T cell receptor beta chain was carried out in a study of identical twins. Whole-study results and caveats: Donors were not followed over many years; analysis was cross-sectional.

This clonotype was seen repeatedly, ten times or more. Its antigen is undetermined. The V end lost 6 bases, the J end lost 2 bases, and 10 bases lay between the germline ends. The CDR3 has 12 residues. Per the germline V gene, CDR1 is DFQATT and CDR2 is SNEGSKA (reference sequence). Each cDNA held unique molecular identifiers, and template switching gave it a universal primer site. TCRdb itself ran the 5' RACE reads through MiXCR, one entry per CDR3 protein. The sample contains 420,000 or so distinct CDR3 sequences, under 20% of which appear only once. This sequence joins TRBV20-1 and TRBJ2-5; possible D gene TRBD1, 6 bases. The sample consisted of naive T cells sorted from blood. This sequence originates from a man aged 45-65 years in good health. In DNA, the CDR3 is TGCAGTGCAAGCACAGGGCAAGAGACCCAGTACTTC. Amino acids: CSASTGQETQYF.